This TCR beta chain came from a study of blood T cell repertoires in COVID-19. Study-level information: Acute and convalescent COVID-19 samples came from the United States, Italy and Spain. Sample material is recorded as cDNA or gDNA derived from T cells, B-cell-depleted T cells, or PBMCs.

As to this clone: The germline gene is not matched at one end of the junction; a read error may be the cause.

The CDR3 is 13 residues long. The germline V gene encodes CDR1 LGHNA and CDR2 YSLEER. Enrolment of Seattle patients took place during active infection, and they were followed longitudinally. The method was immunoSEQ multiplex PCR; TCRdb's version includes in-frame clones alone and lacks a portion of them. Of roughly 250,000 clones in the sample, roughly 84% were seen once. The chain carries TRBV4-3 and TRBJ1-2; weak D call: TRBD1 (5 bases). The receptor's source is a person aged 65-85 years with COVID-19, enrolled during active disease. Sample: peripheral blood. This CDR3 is CASSQVGGQGVVF. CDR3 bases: TGCGCCAGCAGCCAAGTGGGTGGCCAAGGGGTCGTCTTC.